The 4 T cell receptor beta chains presented below share a single source sample, sequenced in a study of tissue T cells after allogeneic stem cell transplantation. Method: immunoSEQ multiplex PCR; TCRdb's copy keeps in-frame clones and lacks some. The table shows about 5,800 clones, with around half occurring only once. Stated time point: mouse harvest day 7 after allogeneic transplant. The graft held 10^6 splenic CD5+ T cells and 10^7 T-cell-depleted bone marrow cells. Sequenced input: gut tissue. These receptors were taken from a female BALB/c mouse given C57BL/6 T cells with graft-versus-host disease after an allogeneic hematopoietic cell transplant.

Relative to its sample, this clone is large. Gene names follow the mouse nomenclature. The missing CDR3 end, 1 residue past where the read stops, is filled in from the germline J gene. The rearrangement links TRBV17 to TRBJ2-7; TRBD1 is a possible D gene (5 bases). This CDR3 contains 12 residues. Trimming took 6 bases from V and 5 from J, leaving 11 bases between them. CDR1 MNHDT and CDR2 YYDKIL come from the germline V gene. The CDR3 sequence is CASRERGDEQYF. CDR3 DNA (partial): TGTGCTAGCAGGGAAAGGGGAGATGAACAGTAC. The full variable domain, in which reference TRBV17 and TRBJ2-7 provide the parts outside the CDR3, is DTTVKQNPRYKLARVGKPVNLICSQTMNHDTMYWYQKKPNQAPKLLLFYYDKILNREADTFEKFQSSRPNNSFCSLYIGSAGLEYSAMYLCASRERGDEQYFGPGTRLTVL.

On this clone itself: The gene symbols are mouse symbols. The read comes to an end 1 residue before the CDR3 does, leaving the germline J gene to fill in the end. The chain has TRBV23 and TRBJ2-7; the table's D call of TRBD2 was not tested on the DNA. The CDR3 length is 13 residues. Per germline, CDR1 KGHTA and CDR2 FQNQQP. CDR3 DNA, as far as it was read: TGCTCCAGCAGTCTTCTGGGGGACTATGAACAGTAC. Encoded protein: CSSSLLGDYEQY. The full CDR3 protein is CSSSLLGDYEQYF.

Note on this clone: Gene and germline names: mouse. The read comes to an end 1 residue before the CDR3 does, leaving the germline J gene to fill in the end. The chain carries TRBV23 and TRBJ2-2; the table gives TRBD1 as D, unverified against the DNA. Germline V gene lookup returns CDR1 KGHTA and CDR2 FQNQQP. The CDR3 length is 15 residues. Here the CDR3 reads CSSSQLQGGGGQLYF. CDR3 bases read: TGCTCCAGCAGTCAACTACAGGGGGGAGGCGGGCAGCTCTAC.

In regard to this clone: Here the gene names and germline are mouse. The read is 1 residue too short to cover the CDR3 end, so that end is filled in from the germline J gene. The V call is TRBV26, the J call TRBJ2-5; tentative D call: TRBD1 (6 bases). V dropped 3 bases and J dropped 5 bases, with 9 bases sitting between them. CDR1 and CDR2 (germline): KGHPV, FQNQEV (reference sequence). The CDR3 totals 13 residues. The CDR3 DNA, read in part, is TGTGCCAGCAGTCTCGGACAGAGAGACACCCAGTAC. Translating gives CASSLGQRDTQY. The full CDR3 is CASSLGQRDTQYF.